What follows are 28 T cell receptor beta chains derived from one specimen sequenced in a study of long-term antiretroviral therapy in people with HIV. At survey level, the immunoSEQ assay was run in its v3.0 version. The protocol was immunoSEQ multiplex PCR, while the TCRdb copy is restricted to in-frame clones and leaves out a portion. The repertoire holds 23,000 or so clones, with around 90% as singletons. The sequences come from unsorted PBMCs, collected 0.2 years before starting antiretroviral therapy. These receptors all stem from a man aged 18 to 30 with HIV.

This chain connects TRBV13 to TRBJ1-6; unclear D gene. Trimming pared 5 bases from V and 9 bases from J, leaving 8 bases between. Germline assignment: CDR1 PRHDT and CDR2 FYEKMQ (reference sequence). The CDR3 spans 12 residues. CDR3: CASSGELSPLHF. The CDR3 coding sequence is TGTGCCAGCAGCGGGGAACTTTCACCCCTCCACTTT. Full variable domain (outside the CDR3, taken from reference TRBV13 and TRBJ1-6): AAGVIQSPRHLIKEKRETATLKCYPIPRHDTVYWYQQGPGQDPQFLISFYEKMQSDKGSIPDRFSAQQFSDYHSELNMSSLELGDSALYFCASSGELSPLHFGNGTRLTVT.

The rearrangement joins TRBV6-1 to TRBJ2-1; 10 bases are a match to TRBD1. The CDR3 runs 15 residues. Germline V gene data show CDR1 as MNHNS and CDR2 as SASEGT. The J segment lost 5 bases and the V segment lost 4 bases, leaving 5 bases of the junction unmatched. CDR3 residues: CASSVRDRGHNEQFF. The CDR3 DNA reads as TGTGCCAGCAGTGTCCGGGACAGGGGACACAATGAGCAGTTCTTC.

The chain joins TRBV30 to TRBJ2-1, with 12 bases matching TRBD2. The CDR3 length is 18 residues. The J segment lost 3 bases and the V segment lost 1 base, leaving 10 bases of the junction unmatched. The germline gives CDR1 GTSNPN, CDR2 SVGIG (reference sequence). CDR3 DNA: TGTGCCTGGAGTGGACTAGCGGGAGTTTCTTTAGGCTACAATGAGCAGTTCTTC. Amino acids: CAWSGLAGVSLGYNEQFF.

DNA for the CDR3: TGCGCCAGCAGCCAAGATTGGCATGGGACTAGCGGGAGCCGCACTTCCTACGAGCAGTACTTC. Encoded protein: CASSQDWHGTSGSRTSYEQYF. The J gene is TRBJ2-7, the V gene TRBV4-1; TRBD2 agrees at 14 bases. J was trimmed by 1 base and V by 0 bases; bases with no gene match: 14. Germline lookup yields CDR1 MGHRA and CDR2 YSYEKL. The CDR3 has 21 residues.

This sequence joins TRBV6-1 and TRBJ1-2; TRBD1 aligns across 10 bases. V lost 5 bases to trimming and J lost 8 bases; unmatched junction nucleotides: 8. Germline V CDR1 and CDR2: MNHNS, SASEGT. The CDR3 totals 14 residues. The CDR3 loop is CASSPMTGGTGYTF. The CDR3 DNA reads TGTGCCAGCAGTCCTATGACAGGGGGCACAGGCTACACCTTC.

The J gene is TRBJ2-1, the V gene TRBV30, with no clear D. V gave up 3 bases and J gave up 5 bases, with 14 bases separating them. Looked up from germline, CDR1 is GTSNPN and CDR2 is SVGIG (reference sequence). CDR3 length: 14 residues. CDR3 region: CAWRNTPAHNEQFF. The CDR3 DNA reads TGTGCCTGGAGGAACACCCCCGCACACAATGAGCAGTTCTTC.

The CDR3 reads CASSLGSGGLYTEQYF. CDR3 sequence (DNA): TGTGCCAGCAGCCTGGGTAGCGGGGGGCTATATACGGAGCAGTACTTC. V and J are TRBV5-5 and TRBJ2-7; 10 bases align to TRBD2. Per germline, CDR1 SGHKS and CDR2 YYEKEE (reference sequence). This CDR3 has 16 amino acids. J lost 7 bases, V lost 4 bases, and 14 bases had no gene match.

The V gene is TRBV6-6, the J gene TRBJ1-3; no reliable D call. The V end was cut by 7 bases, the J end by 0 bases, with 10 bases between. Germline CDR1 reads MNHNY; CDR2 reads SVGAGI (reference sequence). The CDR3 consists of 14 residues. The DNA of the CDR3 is TGTGCCAGCAATACCCCGGGCTCTGGAAACACCATATATTTT. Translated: CASNTPGSGNTIYF.

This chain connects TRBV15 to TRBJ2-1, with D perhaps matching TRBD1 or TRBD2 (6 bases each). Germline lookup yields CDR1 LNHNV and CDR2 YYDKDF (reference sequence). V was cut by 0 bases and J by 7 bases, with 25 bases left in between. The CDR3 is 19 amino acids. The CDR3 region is CATSRDYSAGHPGVNEQFF. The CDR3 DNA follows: TGTGCCACCAGCAGAGATTATTCGGCGGGACATCCTGGCGTTAATGAGCAGTTCTTC.

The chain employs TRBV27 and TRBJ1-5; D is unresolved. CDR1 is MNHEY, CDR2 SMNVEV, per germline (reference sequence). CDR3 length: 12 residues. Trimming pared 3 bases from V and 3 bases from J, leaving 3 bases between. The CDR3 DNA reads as TGTGCCAGCAGTTTCTACAATCAGCCCCAGCATTTT. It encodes CASSFYNQPQHF.

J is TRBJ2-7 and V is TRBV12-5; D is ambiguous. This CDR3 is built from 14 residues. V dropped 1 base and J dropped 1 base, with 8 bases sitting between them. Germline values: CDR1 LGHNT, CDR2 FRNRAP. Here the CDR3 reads CASGLADGSYEQYF. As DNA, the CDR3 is TGTGCTAGTGGTTTGGCGGACGGTTCCTACGAGCAGTACTTC.

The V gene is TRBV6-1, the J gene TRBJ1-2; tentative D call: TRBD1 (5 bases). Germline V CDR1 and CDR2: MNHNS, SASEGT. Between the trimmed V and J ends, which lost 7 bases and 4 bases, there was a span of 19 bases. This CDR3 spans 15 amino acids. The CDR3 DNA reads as TGTGCCAGCATTGCGCGTGATAGGACAACCTATGGCTACACCTTC. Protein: CASIARDRTTYGYTF.

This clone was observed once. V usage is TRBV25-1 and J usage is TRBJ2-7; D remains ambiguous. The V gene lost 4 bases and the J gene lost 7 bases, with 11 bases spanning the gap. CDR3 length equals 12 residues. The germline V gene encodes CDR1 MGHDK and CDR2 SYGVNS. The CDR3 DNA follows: TGTGCCAGCAGTGCAGGAGTTCGGGAGCAGTACTTC. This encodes CASSAGVREQYF.

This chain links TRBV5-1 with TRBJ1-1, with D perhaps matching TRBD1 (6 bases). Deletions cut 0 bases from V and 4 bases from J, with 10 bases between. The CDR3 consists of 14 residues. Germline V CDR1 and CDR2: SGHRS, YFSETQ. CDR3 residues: CASSLGQVGTEAFF. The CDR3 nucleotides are TGCGCCAGCAGCTTGGGACAGGTCGGCACTGAAGCTTTCTTT.

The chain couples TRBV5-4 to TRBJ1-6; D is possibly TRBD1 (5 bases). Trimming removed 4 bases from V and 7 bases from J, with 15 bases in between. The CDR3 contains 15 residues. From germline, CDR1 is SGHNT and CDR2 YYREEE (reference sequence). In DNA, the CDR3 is TGTGCCAGCAGCACACTCCGGGGCGGAAATTCACCCCTCCACTTT. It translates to CASSTLRGGNSPLHF.

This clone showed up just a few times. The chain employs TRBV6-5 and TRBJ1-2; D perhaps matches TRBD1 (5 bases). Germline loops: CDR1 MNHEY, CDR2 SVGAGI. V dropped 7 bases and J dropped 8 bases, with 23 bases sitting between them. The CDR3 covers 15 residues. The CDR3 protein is CASTKRDGGLDGYTF. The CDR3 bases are TGTGCCAGCACAAAGCGGGACGGTGGTTTGGACGGCTACACCTTC.

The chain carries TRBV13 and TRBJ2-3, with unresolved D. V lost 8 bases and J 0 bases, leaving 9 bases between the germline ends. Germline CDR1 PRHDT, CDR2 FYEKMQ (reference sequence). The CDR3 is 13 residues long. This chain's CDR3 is CASVARSTDTQYF. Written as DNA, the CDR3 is TGTGCCAGCGTCGCACGAAGCACAGATACGCAGTATTTT.

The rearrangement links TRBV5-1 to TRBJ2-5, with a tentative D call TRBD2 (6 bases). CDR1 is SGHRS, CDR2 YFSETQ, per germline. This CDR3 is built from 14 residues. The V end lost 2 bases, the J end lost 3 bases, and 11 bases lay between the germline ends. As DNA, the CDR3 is TGCGCCAGCAGCTTTAGGGTAGCGGAAGAGACCCAGTACTTC. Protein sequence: CASSFRVAEETQYF.

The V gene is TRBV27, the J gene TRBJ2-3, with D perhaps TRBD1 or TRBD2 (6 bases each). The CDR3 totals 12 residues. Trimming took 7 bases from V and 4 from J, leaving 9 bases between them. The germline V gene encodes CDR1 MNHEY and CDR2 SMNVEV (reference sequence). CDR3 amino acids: CASTGGADTQYF. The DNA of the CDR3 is TGTGCCAGCACCGGGGGCGCAGATACGCAGTATTTT.

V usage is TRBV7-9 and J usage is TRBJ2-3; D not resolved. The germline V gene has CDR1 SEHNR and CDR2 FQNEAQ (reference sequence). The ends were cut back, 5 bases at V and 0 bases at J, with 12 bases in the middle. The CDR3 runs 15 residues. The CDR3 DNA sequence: TGTGCCAGCAGCCCTACCCACGGGAGCACAGATACGCAGTATTTT. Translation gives CASSPTHGSTDTQYF.

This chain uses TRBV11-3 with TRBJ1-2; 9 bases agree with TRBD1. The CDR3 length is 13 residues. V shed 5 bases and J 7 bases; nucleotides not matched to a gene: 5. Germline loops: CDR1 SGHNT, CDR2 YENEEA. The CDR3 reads CASSHTGGFGYTF. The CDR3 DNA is TGTGCCAGCAGCCACACAGGGGGCTTTGGCTACACCTTC.

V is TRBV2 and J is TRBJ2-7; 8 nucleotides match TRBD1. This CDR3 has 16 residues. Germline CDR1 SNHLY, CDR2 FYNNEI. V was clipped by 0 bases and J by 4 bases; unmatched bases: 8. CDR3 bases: TGTGCCAGCAGTGAAGCTGGGGCAGGGGGCGAATACGAGCAGTACTTC. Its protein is CASSEAGAGGEYEQYF.

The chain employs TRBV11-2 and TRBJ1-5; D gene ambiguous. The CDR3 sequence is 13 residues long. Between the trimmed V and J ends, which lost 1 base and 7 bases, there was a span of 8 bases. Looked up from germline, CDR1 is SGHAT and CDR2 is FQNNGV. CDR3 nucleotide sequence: TGTGCCAGCAGCTTAGGACCTGGGCAGCCCCAGCATTTT. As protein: CASSLGPGQPQHF.

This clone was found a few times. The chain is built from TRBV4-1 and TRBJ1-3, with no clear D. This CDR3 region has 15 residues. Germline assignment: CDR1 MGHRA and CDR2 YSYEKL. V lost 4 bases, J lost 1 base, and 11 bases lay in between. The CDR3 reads CASSLGEGSGNTIYF. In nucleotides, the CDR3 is TGCGCCAGCAGCCTGGGCGAGGGATCTGGAAACACCATATATTTT.

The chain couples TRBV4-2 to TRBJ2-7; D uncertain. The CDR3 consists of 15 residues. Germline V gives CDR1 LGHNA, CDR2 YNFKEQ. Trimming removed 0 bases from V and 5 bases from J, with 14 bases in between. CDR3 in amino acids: CASSQDVGQPHEQYF. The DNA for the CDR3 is TGTGCCAGCAGCCAAGACGTGGGCCAGCCCCACGAGCAGTACTTC.

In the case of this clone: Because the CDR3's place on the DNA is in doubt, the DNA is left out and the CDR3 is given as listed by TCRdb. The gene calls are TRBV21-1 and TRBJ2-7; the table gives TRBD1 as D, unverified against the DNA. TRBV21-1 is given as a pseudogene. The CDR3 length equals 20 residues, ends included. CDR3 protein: CASSWGQGARETDNSYEQYF.

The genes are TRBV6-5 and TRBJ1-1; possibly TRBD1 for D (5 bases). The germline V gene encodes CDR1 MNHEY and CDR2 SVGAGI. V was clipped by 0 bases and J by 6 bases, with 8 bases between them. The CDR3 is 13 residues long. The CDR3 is CASSYSGAAEAFF. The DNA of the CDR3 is TGTGCCAGCAGTTACTCAGGGGCCGCTGAAGCTTTCTTT.

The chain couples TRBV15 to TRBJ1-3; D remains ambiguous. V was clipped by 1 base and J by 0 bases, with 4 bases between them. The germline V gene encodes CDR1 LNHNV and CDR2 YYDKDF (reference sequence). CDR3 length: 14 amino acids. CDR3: CATSRASSGNTIYF. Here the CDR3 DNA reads TGTGCCACCAGCAGAGCCAGCTCTGGAAACACCATATATTTT.